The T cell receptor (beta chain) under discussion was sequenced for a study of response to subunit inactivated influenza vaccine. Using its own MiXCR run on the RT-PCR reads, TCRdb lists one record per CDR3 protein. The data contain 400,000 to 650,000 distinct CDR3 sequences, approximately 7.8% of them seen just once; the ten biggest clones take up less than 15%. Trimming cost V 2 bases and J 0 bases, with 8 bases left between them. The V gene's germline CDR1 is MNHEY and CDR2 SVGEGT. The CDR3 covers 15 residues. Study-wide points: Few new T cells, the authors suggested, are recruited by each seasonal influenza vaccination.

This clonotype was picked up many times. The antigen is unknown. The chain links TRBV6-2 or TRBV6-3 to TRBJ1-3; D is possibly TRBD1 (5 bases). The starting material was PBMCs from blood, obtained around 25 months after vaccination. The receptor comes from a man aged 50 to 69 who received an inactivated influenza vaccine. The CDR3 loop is CASSYPGTSGNTIYF. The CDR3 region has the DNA TGTGCCAGCAGTTACCCGGGGACCTCTGGAAACACCATATATTTT.